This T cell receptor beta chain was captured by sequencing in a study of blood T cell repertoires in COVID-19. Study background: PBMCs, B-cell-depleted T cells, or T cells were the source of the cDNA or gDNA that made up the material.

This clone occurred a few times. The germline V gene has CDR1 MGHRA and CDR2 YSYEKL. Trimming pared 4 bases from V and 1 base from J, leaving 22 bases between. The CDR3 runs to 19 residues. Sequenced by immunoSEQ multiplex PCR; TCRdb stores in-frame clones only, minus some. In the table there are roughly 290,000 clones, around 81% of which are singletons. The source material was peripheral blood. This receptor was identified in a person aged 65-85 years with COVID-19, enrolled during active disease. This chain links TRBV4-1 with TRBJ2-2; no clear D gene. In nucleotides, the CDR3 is TGCGCCAGCAGCCCAGAACCCATCCCTTTGGCTGTGAACACCGGGGAGCTGTTTTTT. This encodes CASSPEPIPLAVNTGELFF.